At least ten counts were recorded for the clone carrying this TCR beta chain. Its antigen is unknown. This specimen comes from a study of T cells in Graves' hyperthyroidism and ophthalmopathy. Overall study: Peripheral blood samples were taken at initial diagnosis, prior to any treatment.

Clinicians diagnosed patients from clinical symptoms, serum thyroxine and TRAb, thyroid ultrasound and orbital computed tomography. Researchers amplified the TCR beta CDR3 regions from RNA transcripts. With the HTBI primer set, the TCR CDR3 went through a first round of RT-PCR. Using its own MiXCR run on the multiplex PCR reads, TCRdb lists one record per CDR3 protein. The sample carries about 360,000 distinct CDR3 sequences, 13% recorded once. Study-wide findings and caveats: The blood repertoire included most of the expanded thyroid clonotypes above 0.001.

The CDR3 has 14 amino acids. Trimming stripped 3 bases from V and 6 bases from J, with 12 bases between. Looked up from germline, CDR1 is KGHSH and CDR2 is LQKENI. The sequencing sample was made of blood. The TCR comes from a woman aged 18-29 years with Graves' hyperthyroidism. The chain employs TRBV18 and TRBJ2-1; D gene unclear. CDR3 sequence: CASSPYGKANEQFF. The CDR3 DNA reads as TGTGCCAGCTCACCTTATGGGAAGGCCAATGAGCAGTTCTTC.